Shown below are 29 T cell receptor beta chains from a single sample sequenced in a study of patients and donors after allogeneic stem cell transplantation. Using its own MiXCR run on the RT-PCR reads, TCRdb lists one record per CDR3 protein. The table lists roughly 880,000 distinct CDR3 sequences, around 17% of them singletons, with about 6% in the top ten. The specimen sequenced was blood, either unsorted or a sorted T cell fraction (not recorded which). These receptors all come from a human donor who was either an allogeneic HSCT recipient or a stem cell or donor lymphocyte infusion donor (not recorded which). It is not recorded whose cells these are; they may come from a transplant donor.

The chain carries TRBV20-1 and TRBJ2-1, with 11 bases aligning to TRBD2. CDR1 and CDR2 from the germline V gene are DFQATT and SNEGSKA (reference sequence). The ends lost 3 bases at V and 4 bases at J; junction bases unmatched: 5. The CDR3 has 15 residues. CDR3 protein: CSARVAGGGYNEQFF. The CDR3 DNA follows: TGCAGTGCTAGGGTAGCGGGGGGGGGATACAATGAGCAGTTCTTC.

Remarks on this clonotype: A much bigger clone sits one base away, suggesting this may be a read error. The J gene is TRBJ1-1, the V gene TRBV5-6; the D is unclear. Trimming took off 4 bases at V and 1 base at J, with 8 bases between the two ends. The CDR3 totals 13 residues. Per germline, CDR1 SGHDT and CDR2 YYEEEE. In DNA, the CDR3 is TGTGCCAGCAGCCCGAACGGGAACACTGAAGCTTTCTTT. It specifies CASSPNGNTEAFF.

This clonotype was observed a handful of times. CDR3 in amino acids: CASTSSGRSHEQYF. The CDR3 bases are TGTGCCAGCACCTCGAGCGGGAGATCCCACGAGCAGTACTTC. The chain employs TRBV21-1 and TRBJ2-7. TRBV21-1 is a pseudogene segment. The CDR3 is 14 amino acids.

This clonotype was seen repeatedly, ten times or more. The chain uses TRBV4-1 and TRBJ2-7; D ambiguous. V dropped 0 bases and J dropped 7 bases, with 7 bases sitting between them. The CDR3 has 12 residues. Per the germline V gene, CDR1 is MGHRA and CDR2 is YSYEKL. The CDR3 DNA reads TGCGCCAGCAGCCAAGATCCCTCTGAGCAGTACTTC. Encoded protein: CASSQDPSEQYF.

The chain employs TRBV5-6 and TRBJ1-4, with unresolved D. The CDR3 loop spans 17 amino acids. CDR1 is SGHDT and CDR2 is YYEEEE in the germline V gene. V lost 3 bases and J 0 bases, leaving 15 bases between the germline ends. The CDR3 nucleotides read TGTGCCAGCAGCTCTTTCGGACGGGATGCAACTAATGAAAAACTGTTTTTT. It translates to CASSSFGRDATNEKLFF.

The sample holds a few counts of this clonotype. The CDR3 nucleotides are TGTGCCACCAGTGCCCAGACAGGGTACGGCTACACCTTC. Translating it yields CATSAQTGYGYTF. This chain joins TRBV24-1 and TRBJ1-2; TRBD1 aligns across 7 bases. This CDR3 is built from 13 residues. The germline CDR1 and CDR2 sequences are KGHDR and SFDVKD. J was trimmed by 8 bases and V by 5 bases; bases with no gene match: 7.

This clonotype was counted only a few times. The chain joins TRBV12-3 or TRBV12-4 to TRBJ1-6; the D gene is possibly TRBD1 (5 bases). The CDR3 totals 15 residues. Trimming shortened V by 7 bases and J by 10 bases, and 20 bases separated the two germline ends. The CDR3, as DNA: TGTGCCAGCACCCCCGAGGGTCTATCAGGGTCACCCCTCCACTTT. Its translation: CASTPEGLSGSPLHF.

In this sample, this clonotype turned up a few times. The chain has TRBV12-3 or TRBV12-4 and TRBJ2-7; D is ambiguous. The CDR3 is made up of 12 amino acids. The V end was cut by 4 bases, the J end by 9 bases, with 13 bases between. The CDR3 region has the DNA TGTGCCAGCAGTTCCGACTTGGGCGGGCAGTACTTC. Translating it yields CASSSDLGGQYF.

The V and J genes are TRBV12-3 or TRBV12-4 and TRBJ2-3; D is perhaps TRBD1 or TRBD2 (5 bases each). CDR3 length: 13 amino acids. With 6 bases removed from V and 6 bases from J, the gap between germline ends came to 13 bases. CDR3 protein: CASSWGKSDTQYF. Here the CDR3 DNA reads TGTGCCAGCAGCTGGGGGAAGTCGGATACGCAGTATTTT.

V is TRBV12-3 or TRBV12-4 and J is TRBJ2-2; TRBD2 matches 14 bases. V lost 6 bases and J lost 4; bases outside the gene matches: 7. CDR3 length: 17 residues. CDR3 nucleotide sequence: TGTGCCAGCAGAACGACTAGCGGGGGGGCGGGCACCGGGGAGCTGTTTTTT. It encodes CASRTTSGGAGTGELFF.

This clonotype was seen a few times. The junction and the germline gene differ at one end; a read error may be behind it. This chain links TRBV3-1 with TRBJ1-5; 11 nucleotides align to TRBD1. CDR1 is LGHDT and CDR2 is YNNKEL in the germline V gene (reference sequence). The CDR3 sequence is 20 residues long. The CDR3 reads CASSQDNGQGARGSNQPQHF. DNA of the CDR3: TGTGCTAGCAGCCAAGATAACGGACAGGGGGCTAGGGGAAGCAATCAGCCCCAGCATTTT. The full variable domain, with the rest looked up from reference TRBV3-1 and TRBJ1-5, is DTAVSQTPKYLVTQMGNDKSIKCEQNLGHDTMYWYKQDSKKFLKIMFSYNNKELIINETVPNRFSPKSPDKAHLNLHINSLELGDSAVYFCASSQDNGQGARGSNQPQHFGDGTRLSIL.

The genes are TRBV9 and TRBJ1-3; D perhaps matches TRBD1 (6 bases). V lost 2 bases to trimming and J lost 4 bases, with 10 bases between them. The germline gives CDR1 SGDLS, CDR2 YYNGEE. This CDR3 comprises 14 residues. CDR3 nucleotide sequence: TGTGCCAGCAGCGTCCAGGGGCGAGGAAACACCATATATTTT. Amino acids: CASSVQGRGNTIYF.

This rearrangement joins TRBV12-3 or TRBV12-4 to TRBJ2-5; TRBD2 agrees at 12 bases. J was trimmed by 2 bases and V by 8 bases; bases with no gene match: 6. The length of the CDR3 is 15 residues. As DNA, the CDR3 is TGTGCCAGCGGGAGGACTAGCGGGGCGCAAGAGACCCAGTACTTC. Residues: CASGRTSGAQETQYF.

This clonotype was recorded a few times. The chain links TRBV4-2 to TRBJ2-1; TRBD1 aligns across 8 bases. Germline CDR1 is LGHNA and CDR2 is YNFKEQ. Unmatched junction bases numbered 14, after V lost 3 bases and J lost 7 bases. The CDR3 totals 17 residues. CDR3 in DNA: TGTGCCAGCAGCCAGTCGACCGGGACAGGTGTGCCTAATGAGCAGTTCTTC. It is translated as CASSQSTGTGVPNEQFF.

The chain is built from TRBV5-1 and TRBJ2-2; D gene unclear. This CDR3 comprises 15 residues. The V end was cut by 0 bases, the J end by 4 bases, with 10 bases between. Germline CDR1 is SGHRS and CDR2 is YFSETQ. The CDR3, as DNA: TGCGCCAGCAGCTTGGAGGGCAGCATCACCGGGGAGCTGTTTTTT. It codes for CASSLEGSITGELFF.

The chain combines TRBV5-5 with TRBJ1-2, with D hard to call. Germline lookup yields CDR1 SGHKS and CDR2 YYEKEE (reference sequence). Trimming left V 0 bases short and J 7 bases short, with 13 bases between. The CDR3 contains 14 residues. The chain's CDR3 is CASSLGPSEGGYTF. CDR3 coding DNA: TGTGCCAGCAGCTTGGGACCGAGTGAGGGTGGCTACACCTTC.

This clonotype occurred a few times. The chain couples TRBV12-3 or TRBV12-4 to TRBJ2-1; D not certain. This CDR3 is built from 13 residues. V lost 7 bases, J lost 8 bases, and 15 bases lay in between. CDR3 in DNA: TGTGCCAGCACCCAGCGCGGTGCCGATGAGCAGTTCTTC. Its protein is CASTQRGADEQFF.

The rearrangement joins TRBV20-1 to TRBJ2-3; 7 bases match TRBD2. From germline, CDR1 is DFQATT and CDR2 SNEGSKA (reference sequence). The trim removed 5 bases at V and 1 base at J, leaving 6 bases unmatched. The CDR3 is 14 amino acids. Here the CDR3 DNA reads TGCAGTGCTCCCGACCGGGGGGGCACAGATACGCAGTATTTT. It is translated as CSAPDRGGTDTQYF.

This clonotype was seen only a few times. The genes are TRBV12-3 or TRBV12-4 and TRBJ1-4; 9 positions match TRBD1. After removal of 5 bases from V and 5 bases from J, the junction contained 12 bases not matched to a gene. This CDR3 comprises 17 residues. The CDR3 loop is CASSPSRDREQNEKLFF. The DNA of the CDR3 is TGTGCCAGCAGTCCGTCCCGGGACAGGGAACAGAATGAAAAACTGTTTTTT.

In its sample, this clonotype was seen once. The V gene is TRBV7-9, the J gene TRBJ1-1, with TRBD1 matching over 7 bases. The CDR3 totals 13 residues. J was trimmed by 9 bases and V by 4 bases; bases with no gene match: 8. Per germline, CDR1 SEHNR and CDR2 FQNEAQ (reference sequence). This chain's CDR3 is CASSYGTAIQAFF. For the CDR3, the DNA is TGTGCCAGCAGCTATGGGACAGCGATACAAGCTTTCTTT.

This clonotype was picked up many times. J is TRBJ2-2 and V is TRBV4-1; no clear D. The CDR3 is 15 residues long. In germline, CDR1 is MGHRA, CDR2 YSYEKL. The V and J ends lost 4 bases and 0 bases respectively, with 9 bases between them. CDR3 DNA: TGCGCCAGCAGCCCTCCCCTGACGAACACCGGGGAGCTGTTTTTT. It encodes CASSPPLTNTGELFF.

This clonotype was observed at least ten times. The chain couples TRBV6-5 to TRBJ1-3; maybe TRBD1 (5 bases). Trimming stripped 0 bases from V and 0 bases from J, with 6 bases between. Germline V lookup: CDR1 MNHEY, CDR2 SVGAGI. The CDR3 runs to 15 residues. CDR3 in DNA: TGTGCCAGCAGTTACTCGCAGGGCTCTGGAAACACCATATATTTT. This codes for CASSYSQGSGNTIYF.

V is TRBV7-9 and J is TRBJ2-5; D possibly corresponds to TRBD2 (5 bases). This CDR3 spans 13 amino acids. V lost 5 bases and J 5 bases, leaving 12 bases between the germline ends. The germline CDR1 and CDR2 sequences are SEHNR and FQNEAQ (reference sequence). The CDR3 bases are TGTGCCAGCAGCCCTGACAAGCGGGAGACCCAGTACTTC. Its translation: CASSPDKRETQYF. Combining the CDR3 with reference TRBV7-9 and TRBJ2-5 gives the whole variable domain DTGVSQNPRHKITKRGQNVTFRCDPISEHNRLYWYRQTLGQGPEFLTYFQNEAQLEKSRLLSDRFSAERPKGSFSTLEIQRTEQGDSAMYLCASSPDKRETQYFGPGTRLLVL.

The chain is built from TRBV2 and TRBJ1-1; D might be TRBD1 (6 bases). This CDR3 contains 16 residues. Germline V gives CDR1 SNHLY, CDR2 FYNNEI. Trimming took 7 bases from V and 0 from J, leaving 18 bases between them. The CDR3 nucleotides read TGTGCCAGCAAGGTCCACCCTGGACAGATGAACACTGAAGCTTTCTTT. Translating it yields CASKVHPGQMNTEAFF.

The chain is built from TRBV5-1 and TRBJ2-1; TRBD2 aligns across 12 bases. CDR1 and CDR2 from the germline V gene are SGHRS and YFSETQ. The CDR3 totals 20 residues. Trimming at V came to 0 bases and at J to 1 base, leaving 11 bases not matched to a gene. The CDR3 DNA sequence: TGCGCCAGCAGCTTGGCTGGGGGGGCTAGCGGGAGGGGGTCCTACAATGAGCAGTTCTTC. Protein sequence: CASSLAGGASGRGSYNEQFF.

This clonotype has only a few counts. The chain is built from TRBV15 and TRBJ1-6; no clear D. The CDR3 is 15 residues long. Germline V CDR1 and CDR2: LNHNV, YYDKDF (reference sequence). Trimming removed 0 bases at V and 12 bases at J, with 15 bases between. CDR3 DNA sequence: TGTGCCACCAGCAGAGATAGATTGACGTCCGGACCCCTCCACTTT. Amino acid sequence: CATSRDRLTSGPLHF.

This clonotype appeared a few times. The gene calls are TRBV12-3 or TRBV12-4 and TRBJ2-7; D call uncertain. The CDR3 is 13 amino acids. Trimming removed 2 bases at V and 2 bases at J, with 7 bases between. CDR3: CASSLSFPYEQYF. CDR3 in DNA: TGTGCCAGCAGTTTATCTTTCCCCTACGAGCAGTACTTC.

This clonotype has more than one count but fewer than ten. The chain links TRBV29-1 to TRBJ2-7; D ambiguous. Trimming took off 7 bases at V and 5 bases at J, with 3 bases between the two ends. Germline V gene sequence: CDR1 SQVTM, CDR2 ANQGSEA. The CDR3 has 8 residues. CDR3 amino acids: CSGNEQYF. The CDR3 DNA reads as TGCAGCGGAAACGAGCAGTACTTC.

The chain combines TRBV9 with TRBJ2-2; weak D call: TRBD2 (5 bases). Deletions cut 0 bases from V and 7 bases from J, with 13 bases between. Germline V gene data show CDR1 as SGDLS and CDR2 as YYNGEE. This CDR3 has 15 residues. CDR3 sequence (DNA): TGTGCCAGCAGCGTAGACCCTAGCCGCGGCGGGGAGCTGTTTTTT. Encoded protein: CASSVDPSRGGELFF.